This T cell receptor (beta chain) stems from a study of blood T cell repertoires in COVID-19. The CDR3 consists of 16 residues. Looked up from germline, CDR1 is MNHEY and CDR2 is SMNVEV (reference sequence). V was trimmed by 2 bases and J by 4 bases, leaving 17 bases between them. Participants were aged about 18 to 90 years, lived in 20 to 25 US areas, and enrolled virtually. TCRdb's copy holds only in-frame clones and misses some; the assay was immunoSEQ multiplex PCR. The sample records some 300,000 clones, about nine tenths being singletons. V and J are TRBV27 and TRBJ1-2; D gene unclear. This TCR was recovered from a woman aged 25 to 45 who had recovered from COVID-19. The specimen sequenced was PBMCs or T cells enriched from blood (not recorded which). CDR3: CASSLTSQKAGYGYTF. The CDR3 nucleotides are TGTGCCAGCAGTTTAACCTCTCAGAAGGCAGGCTATGGCTACACCTTC.